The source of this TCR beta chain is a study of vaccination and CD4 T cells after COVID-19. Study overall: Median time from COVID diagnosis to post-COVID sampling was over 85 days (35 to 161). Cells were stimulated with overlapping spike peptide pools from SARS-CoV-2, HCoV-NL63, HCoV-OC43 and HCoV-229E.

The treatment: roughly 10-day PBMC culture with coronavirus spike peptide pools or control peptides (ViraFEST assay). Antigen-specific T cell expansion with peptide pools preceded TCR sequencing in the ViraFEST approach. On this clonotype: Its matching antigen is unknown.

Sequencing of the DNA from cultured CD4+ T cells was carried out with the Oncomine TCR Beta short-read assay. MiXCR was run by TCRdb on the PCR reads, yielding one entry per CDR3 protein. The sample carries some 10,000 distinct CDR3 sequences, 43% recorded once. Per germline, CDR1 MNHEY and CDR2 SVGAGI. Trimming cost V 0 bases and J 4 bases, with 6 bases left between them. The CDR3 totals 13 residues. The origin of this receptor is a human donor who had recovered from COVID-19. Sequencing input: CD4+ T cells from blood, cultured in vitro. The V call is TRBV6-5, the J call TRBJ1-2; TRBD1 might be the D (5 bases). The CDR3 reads CASSYSQGYGYTF. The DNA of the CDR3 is TGTGCCAGCAGTTACTCCCAGGGCTATGGCTACACCTTC.